This T cell receptor beta chain was sequenced in a study of post-analysis software for immune sequencing data. General observations from the study: A handful of TRBV segments, including TRBV5-6, TRBV5-1 and TRBV20-1, were more frequent in patients than controls. F measure showed strong co-clustering of same-batch samples. Significantly lower normalized Chao1 diversity was found in patients with multiple sclerosis relative to controls.

In regard to this clonotype: Antigen unknown. This may be a read error, as it is one base from a much larger clone.

Unique molecular identifiers featured in each of the TCR beta cDNA libraries. Once about 0.95 to 10 million T cells were used, about 510,000 cDNA molecules resulted. TCRdb redid the calling of the PCR reads with MiXCR, one entry per CDR3 protein. This sample yields around 260,000 distinct CDR3 sequences, of which 30% to 45% are seen a single time; around 4.8% belongs to the top ten. V was clipped by 2 bases and J by 3 bases; unmatched bases: 6. The CDR3 runs 15 residues. Germline V lookup: CDR1 SGHRS, CDR2 YFSETQ. V and J are TRBV5-1 and TRBJ1-1; the match to TRBD1 covers 8 bases. Material for sequencing was blood. The receptor's source is a girl between 5 and 17 years old with multiple sclerosis. The CDR3 region is CASSFATGAYTEAFF. The CDR3 region has the DNA TGCGCCAGCAGCTTTGCGACAGGGGCGTACACTGAAGCTTTCTTT.